The 29 T cell receptor beta chains below were found in one sample sequenced in a study of T cell repertoires in cytomegalovirus infection. TCRdb passed the reads through MiXCR, listing each CDR3 protein once. The sample records about 740,000 distinct CDR3 sequences, 35% to 40% being singletons. Sequencing was performed on PBMCs. The source is a human donor in good health (CMV status not recorded). Some clones in this sample may be carry-over from other donors' samples.

The chain uses TRBV5-1 and TRBJ1-4, with D possibly matching TRBD1 (5 bases). CDR1 is SGHRS, CDR2 YFSETQ, per germline. The CDR3 consists of 14 residues. The V end was cut by 5 bases, the J end by 6 bases, with 14 bases between. The DNA of the CDR3 is TGCGCCAGCAGTTCGGGAATGGGGGATGAAAAACTGTTTTTT. It encodes CASSSGMGDEKLFF.

The chain is built from TRBV4-1 and TRBJ2-7; D tentatively fits TRBD1 or TRBD2 (5 bases each). The V and J ends lost 4 bases and 0 bases respectively, with 16 bases between them. In germline, CDR1 is MGHRA, CDR2 YSYEKL. The CDR3 length is 16 residues. The CDR3 is CASSRTRGPGSYEQYF. CDR3 in DNA: TGCGCCAGCAGCCGTACCCGGGGACCGGGCTCCTACGAGCAGTACTTC.

The V gene is TRBV29-1, the J gene TRBJ2-3, with D perhaps matching TRBD1 or TRBD2 (5 bases each). Between the trimmed V and J ends, which lost 6 bases and 10 bases, there was a span of 11 bases. CDR3 length: 10 amino acids. Per germline, CDR1 SQVTM and CDR2 ANQGSEA. The CDR3 DNA is TGCAGCGTGTGGGGACGCTCGCAGTATTTT. Translated, it gives CSVWGRSQYF.

This clonotype has more than one count but fewer than ten. The chain links TRBV15 to TRBJ2-1; D is perhaps TRBD2 (5 bases). CDR3 size: 19 residues. Germline V CDR1 and CDR2: LNHNV, YYDKDF (reference sequence). V was shortened by 0 bases and J by 0 bases, with 18 bases between the two germline ends. CDR3 sequence reads: CATSRDSPSAGISYNEQFF. The CDR3 bases are TGTGCCACCAGCAGAGATTCTCCGTCGGCCGGGATCTCCTACAATGAGCAGTTCTTC.

This clonotype occurred many times. This chain joins TRBV11-2 and TRBJ2-7; D is unresolved. The V end was cut by 8 bases, the J end by 0 bases, with 11 bases between. The germline CDR1 and CDR2 sequences are SGHAT and FQNNGV. This CDR3 spans 13 amino acids. Written as DNA, the CDR3 is TGTGCCAGCTCCGGAGCAGTCTCCTACGAGCAGTACTTC. Translation gives CASSGAVSYEQYF.

This clonotype was counted ten times or more. The rearrangement uses TRBV7-9 and TRBJ2-5; D is undetermined. The V gene lost 3 bases and the J gene lost 2 bases, with 10 bases spanning the gap. Germline assignment: CDR1 SEHNR and CDR2 FQNEAQ (reference sequence). This CDR3 contains 14 residues. The CDR3: CASSFSVLQETQYF. The CDR3 nucleotides are TGTGCCAGCAGCTTTTCAGTGTTACAAGAGACCCAGTACTTC.

The V call is TRBV6-2 or TRBV6-3, the J call TRBJ1-5; perhaps TRBD1 as D (6 bases). The germline V and J ends were trimmed by 3 bases and 5 bases, with 23 bases remaining between them. Germline assignment: CDR1 MNHEY and CDR2 SVGEGT. The CDR3 is made up of 18 amino acids. CDR3 protein: CASSYLIARQGIDQPQHF. The CDR3 DNA follows: TGTGCCAGCAGTTATCTTATTGCGCGCCAGGGGATCGATCAGCCCCAGCATTTT.

This chain connects TRBV20-1 to TRBJ1-4, with TRBD1 identical over 8 bases. The V gene end was trimmed by 6 bases and the J gene end by 4 bases; junction bases not matched to a gene: 10. The CDR3 runs to 15 residues. Germline V CDR1 and CDR2: DFQATT, SNEGSKA (reference sequence). The DNA for the CDR3 is TGCAGTGCCCCGGAGGGGACAGGCCATAATGAAAAACTGTTTTTT. This gives the protein CSAPEGTGHNEKLFF.

The V and J genes are TRBV10-3 and TRBJ1-5, with D unresolved. The germline CDR1 and CDR2 sequences are ENHRY and SYGVKD. V lost 0 bases and J 0 bases, leaving 12 bases between the germline ends. CDR3 length equals 17 residues. The DNA of the CDR3 is TGTGCCATCAGTGAGTCCGGGAGGGTAGGTAGCAATCAGCCCCAGCATTTT. As protein: CAISESGRVGSNQPQHF.

V is TRBV24-1 and J is TRBJ2-3; D might be TRBD2 (6 bases). Germline V lookup: CDR1 KGHDR, CDR2 SFDVKD. V lost 12 bases and J 1 base, leaving 16 bases between the germline ends. The CDR3 sequence is 14 residues long. CDR3: CAVMEGRGTDTQYF. The DNA of the CDR3 is TGTGCCGTGATGGAGGGTAGGGGCACAGATACGCAGTATTTT.

This sequence joins TRBV7-2 and TRBJ2-1, with TRBD1 as a possible D gene (5 bases). This CDR3 region has 13 residues. V was cut by 0 bases and J by 10 bases, with 10 bases left in between. From germline, CDR1 is SGHTA and CDR2 FQGNSA. This chain's CDR3 is CASSLAGWGEQFF. CDR3 sequence (DNA): TGTGCCAGCAGCTTAGCAGGGTGGGGCGAGCAGTTCTTC.

At least ten counts were recorded for this clonotype. V gene TRBV28 combines with J gene TRBJ1-2, with D possibly being TRBD1 (6 bases). V lost 5 bases, J lost 1 base, and 17 bases lay in between. The CDR3 is 16 residues long. CDR1 MDHEN and CDR2 SYDVKM come from the germline V gene. The CDR3: CASSPPYGTLNYGYTF. The CDR3, as DNA: TGTGCCAGCAGTCCCCCCTACGGGACACTTAACTATGGCTACACCTTC.

The chain employs TRBV7-8 and TRBJ2-2; TRBD1 matches at 12 bases. The germline CDR1 and CDR2 sequences are SGHVS and FQNEAQ. V gave up 5 bases and J gave up 2 bases; unmatched junction bases: 15. The CDR3 runs to 20 residues. The CDR3 coding sequence is TGTGCCAGCAGCCCCGGGACAGGGGGCTTAAGGCTAATAAACACCGGGGAGCTGTTTTTT. This gives the protein CASSPGTGGLRLINTGELFF.

Notes on this clonotype: The final CDR3 position lacks the conserved phenylalanine or tryptophan, pointing to a likely read error. The DNA is omitted, as the CDR3 cannot be located on it reliably, and the CDR3 follows TCRdb's listing. The chain couples TRBV7-6 to TRBJ2-7; the table's D gene call, TRBD2, was not cross checked with the DNA. CDR1 SGHVS and CDR2 FNYEAQ come from the germline V gene. The CDR3 region is 16 residues in length, termini included. The CDR3 protein is CASSSGLAGLSYEQSC.

The gene calls are TRBV28 and TRBJ2-7; D might be TRBD2 (5 bases). The V gene's germline CDR1 is MDHEN and CDR2 SYDVKM. The CDR3 length is 10 residues. The V end lost 8 bases, the J end lost 5 bases, and 7 bases lay between the germline ends. In DNA form, the CDR3 reads TGTGCCAGCGGGAGAGACGAGCAGTACTTC. It translates to CASGRDEQYF.

This clonotype was seen more than once but under ten times. The chain joins TRBV6-1 to TRBJ1-1; D remains ambiguous. V dropped 8 bases and J dropped 6 bases, with 16 bases sitting between them. The CDR3 loop spans 13 amino acids. In germline, CDR1 is MNHNS, CDR2 SASEGT. As DNA, the CDR3 is TGTGCCAGCCGCTCGTCCGGGTTCGCTGAAGCTTTCTTT. Its translation is CASRSSGFAEAFF.

This chain's CDR3 is CATSRTDTYNEQFF. DNA of the CDR3: TGTGCCACCAGCCGGACGGATACCTACAATGAGCAGTTCTTC. J is TRBJ2-1 and V is TRBV15; D unresolved. The germline V gene has CDR1 LNHNV and CDR2 YYDKDF (reference sequence). V lost 5 bases to trimming and J lost 2 bases, with 10 bases between them. The CDR3 extends over 14 amino acids.

V is TRBV14 and J is TRBJ2-3; a possible D gene is TRBD1 (6 bases). This CDR3 has 15 amino acids. The germline gives CDR1 SGHDN, CDR2 FVKESK. V was clipped by 3 bases and J by 4 bases, with 14 bases between them. The CDR3 region is CASSHTGMVSDTQYF. The CDR3 DNA reads TGTGCCAGCAGCCACACAGGGATGGTCTCAGATACGCAGTATTTT. Based on the CDR3 plus reference TRBV14 and TRBJ2-3, the full variable domain is EAGVTQFPSHSVIEKGQTVTLRCDPISGHDNLYWYRRVMGKEIKFLLHFVKESKQDESGMPNNRFLAERTGGTYSTLKVQPAELEDSGVYFCASSHTGMVSDTQYFGPGTRLTVL.

To note about this clonotype: A junction boundary mismatches the germline segment, possibly from a read error. This chain uses TRBV28 with TRBJ2-2; 8 bases fit TRBD2. The CDR3 extends over 16 amino acids. Germline V gene data show CDR1 as MDHEN and CDR2 as SYDVKM. Here the CDR3 DNA reads TGTGCAAGCAGTTTCATAGGTAGCGGGATGCCCGGGGAGCTGTTTTTT. Translation gives CASSFIGSGMPGELFF.

Concerning this clonotype itself: It may be a read error: a sequence one base away is much more abundant. The CDR3 DNA reads as TGTGCCAGCAGCTTCTCGGTGGGCTACGAGCAGTACTTC. As protein: CASSFSVGYEQYF. This chain links TRBV7-9 with TRBJ2-7; unclear D gene. This CDR3 spans 13 amino acids. CDR1 is SEHNR, CDR2 FQNEAQ, per germline (reference sequence). Between the trimmed V and J ends, which lost 3 bases and 3 bases, there was a span of 9 bases. Together with reference TRBV7-9 and TRBJ2-7, the CDR3 gives the full variable domain: DTGVSQNPRHKITKRGQNVTFRCDPISEHNRLYWYRQTLGQGPEFLTYFQNEAQLEKSRLLSDRFSAERPKGSFSTLEIQRTEQGDSAMYLCASSFSVGYEQYFGPGTRLTVT.

This clonotype was recorded a few times. The chain joins TRBV20-1 to TRBJ1-5; D not certain. Germline loops: CDR1 DFQATT, CDR2 SNEGSKA (reference sequence). The V end lost 5 bases, the J end lost 3 bases, and 17 bases lay between the germline ends. The CDR3 spans 15 residues. CDR3 DNA: TGCAGTGCTGATCCGGGTGGGATAGACAATCAGCCCCAGCATTTT. Translating gives CSADPGGIDNQPQHF.

This clonotype has only a few counts. The V gene is TRBV28, the J gene TRBJ1-5, with TRBD1 matching over 7 bases. J was trimmed by 6 bases and V by 6 bases; bases with no gene match: 11. Germline V gene sequence: CDR1 MDHEN, CDR2 SYDVKM. The CDR3 has 15 amino acids. CDR3 DNA: TGTGCCAGCAGCTCTTTCGACAGGGCAAGTCAGCCCCAGCATTTT. This codes for CASSSFDRASQPQHF.

The V gene is TRBV19, the J gene TRBJ1-5; D perhaps matches TRBD1 (6 bases). Trimming removed 8 bases from V and 3 bases from J, with 20 bases in between. This CDR3 has 16 residues. Per the germline V gene, CDR1 is LNHDA and CDR2 is SQIVND (reference sequence). This CDR3 reads CASLPFGDNNNQPQHF. CDR3 nucleotide sequence: TGTGCCAGTCTACCCTTCGGGGACAACAACAATCAGCCCCAGCATTTT.

This clonotype has more than one count but fewer than ten. The V call is TRBV7-9, the J call TRBJ1-3; 8 bases match TRBD1. The germline V gene encodes CDR1 SEHNR and CDR2 FQNEAQ (reference sequence). Trimming removed 2 bases from V and 0 bases from J; junction bases left unmatched: 6. The CDR3 sequence is 17 residues long. The CDR3 nucleotides read TGTGCCAGCAGCTTATTTGGACAGGGCAGCTCTGGAAACACCATATATTTT. Residues: CASSLFGQGSSGNTIYF.

This clonotype was counted between two and nine times. The DNA of the CDR3 is TGCGCCAGCAGTACGGGCAGACTGAGCACTGAAGCTTTCTTT. It specifies CASSTGRLSTEAFF. The J gene is TRBJ1-1, the V gene TRBV10-1; D is ambiguous. V was clipped by 5 bases and J by 4 bases, with 14 bases between them. Per germline, CDR1 WNHNN and CDR2 SYGVQD (reference sequence). The CDR3 is 14 amino acids.

This clonotype showed up just a few times. The chain joins TRBV25-1 to TRBJ1-6; D gene unclear. The germline V gene encodes CDR1 MGHDK and CDR2 SYGVNS. The ends were cut back, 2 bases at V and 8 bases at J, with 10 bases in the middle. The CDR3 contains 14 residues. The CDR3 loop is CASSERVSHSPLHF. The CDR3 coding sequence is TGTGCCAGCAGTGAAAGGGTTTCCCATTCACCCCTCCACTTT. Drawing the rest from reference TRBV25-1 and TRBJ1-6, the complete variable domain is EADIYQTPRYLVIGTGKKITLECSQTMGHDKMYWYQQDPGMELHLIHYSYGVNSTEKGDLSSESTVSRIRTEHFPLTLESARPSHTSQYLCASSERVSHSPLHFGNGTRLTVT.

On this clonotype: This may come from a read error, since a much larger clone is one base off. Likely a read error: the CDR3 ends without its conserved phenylalanine or tryptophan. CDR3 sequence reads: CASCVGSGMNTEAFL. The CDR3 coding sequence is TGTGCCAGCTGCGTGGGTTCGGGTATGAACACTGAAGCTTTCTTG. The V and J genes are TRBV11-1 and TRBJ1-1; D unclear. CDR1 is SGHAT, CDR2 FQDESV, per germline (reference sequence). There are 15 residues in the CDR3. V gave up 8 bases and J gave up 0 bases, with 16 bases separating them.

This clonotype appeared a few times. V is TRBV7-6 and J is TRBJ2-2; 7 positions match TRBD1. The germline gives CDR1 SGHVS, CDR2 FNYEAQ. V was pared by 5 bases and J by 7 bases, with 10 bases of the junction left unmatched. This CDR3 is built from 15 residues. This CDR3 is CASSPRRGQGGELFF. The DNA for the CDR3 is TGTGCCAGCAGCCCCCGAAGGGGGCAAGGCGGGGAGCTGTTTTTT.

This clonotype was detected a few times. The gene calls are TRBV7-2 and TRBJ2-5; tentative D call: TRBD2 (6 bases). V lost 1 base and J 5 bases, leaving 20 bases between the germline ends. The CDR3 has 17 residues. Germline CDR1 reads SGHTA; CDR2 reads FQGNSA. In DNA form, the CDR3 reads TGTGCCAGCAGCTTAGTAGCCAGTGGGGGGAAAAGGGAGACCCAGTACTTC. Protein: CASSLVASGGKRETQYF.